This T cell receptor beta chain derives from a study of OX40 agonist ivuxolimab in advanced cancers. Sequencing was performed with immunoSEQ multiplex PCR; in TCRdb, only in-frame clones are kept and a portion is missing. The data hold about 70,000 clones, with around four fifths observed a single time. Enrollment shut out patients with autoimmune disease history or systemic immunosuppression. The V gene lost 4 bases and the J gene lost 0 bases, with 13 bases spanning the gap. Germline CDR1 is SGHNT and CDR2 is YYREEE (reference sequence). There are 15 residues in the CDR3. V usage is TRBV5-4 and J usage is TRBJ2-5; maybe TRBD2 (5 bases). This sample comprised CD4+ or CD8+ T cells sorted from blood, obtained in a trial of the OX40 agonist ivuxolimab. This receptor was identified in an adult with an advanced solid tumor such as melanoma, head and neck, liver or kidney cancer. The CDR3 reads CASSHDGLYQETQYF. The CDR3 coding sequence is TGTGCCAGCAGCCACGACGGACTGTACCAAGAGACCCAGTACTTC.